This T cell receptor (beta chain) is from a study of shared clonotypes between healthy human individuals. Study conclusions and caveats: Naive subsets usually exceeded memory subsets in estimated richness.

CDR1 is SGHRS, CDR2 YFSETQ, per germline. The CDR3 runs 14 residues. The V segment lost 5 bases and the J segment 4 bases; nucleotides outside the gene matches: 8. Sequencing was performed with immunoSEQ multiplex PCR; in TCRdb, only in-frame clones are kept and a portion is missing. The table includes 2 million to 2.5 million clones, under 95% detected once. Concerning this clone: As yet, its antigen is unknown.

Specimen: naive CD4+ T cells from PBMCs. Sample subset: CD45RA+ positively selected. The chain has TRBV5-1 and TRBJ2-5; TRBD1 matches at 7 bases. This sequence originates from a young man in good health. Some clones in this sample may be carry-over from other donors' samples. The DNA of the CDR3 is TGCGCCAGCAGTACTGGACAGGTAGGAGAGACCCAGTACTTC. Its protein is CASSTGQVGETQYF.